This T cell receptor beta chain was captured in a study of cytomegalovirus exposure and HLA in healthy donors. Study-level points and caveats: Most TCR sequences were seen very rarely across donors, but some public TCRs occurred in many. It was confirmed in vitro that three of the CMV-associated chains were specific for CMV antigens. Roughly uniform sequencing depth across donors was assumed, possibly incorrectly.

As concerns this clone: The antigen is undetermined.

A multiplex PCR was run with 60 Vbeta primers and 13 Jbeta primers. Sequencing used immunoSEQ multiplex PCR; TCRdb keeps in-frame clones, though not all of them. This sample has around 150,000 clones; roughly 75% occur once, and the top ten carry 4% to 5.5%. This receptor was obtained from a male donor in good health and CMV-seronegative. The sample taken for sequencing was PBMCs.

As DNA, the CDR3 is TGTGCCAGAAGCGGGAGGGACAGGGGCCGGGGGAGCTATGGCTACACCTTC. This encodes CARSGRDRGRGSYGYTF. This chain uses TRBV5-3 with TRBJ1-2; 10 nucleotides agree with TRBD1. TRBV5-3 is noted as an ORF with a role that remains uncertain. V shed 4 bases and J 4 bases; nucleotides not matched to a gene: 13. The CDR3 totals 17 residues.